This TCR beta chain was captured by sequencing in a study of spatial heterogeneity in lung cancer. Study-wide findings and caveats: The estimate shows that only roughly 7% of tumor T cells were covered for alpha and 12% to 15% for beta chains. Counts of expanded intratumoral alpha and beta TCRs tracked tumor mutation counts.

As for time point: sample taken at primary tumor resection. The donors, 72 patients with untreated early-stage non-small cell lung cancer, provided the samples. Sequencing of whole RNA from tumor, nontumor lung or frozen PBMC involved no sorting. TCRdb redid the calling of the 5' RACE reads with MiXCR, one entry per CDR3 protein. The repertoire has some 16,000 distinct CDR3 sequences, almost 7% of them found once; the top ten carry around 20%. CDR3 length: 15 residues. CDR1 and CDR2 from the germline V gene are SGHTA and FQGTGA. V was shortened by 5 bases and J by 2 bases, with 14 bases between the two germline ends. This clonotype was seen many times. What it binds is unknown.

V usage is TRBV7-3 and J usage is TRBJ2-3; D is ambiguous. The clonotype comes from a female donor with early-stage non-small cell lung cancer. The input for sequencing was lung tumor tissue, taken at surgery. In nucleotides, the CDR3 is TGTGCCAGCAGCGACAACGGCAGTCACACAGATACGCAGTATTTT. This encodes CASSDNGSHTDTQYF. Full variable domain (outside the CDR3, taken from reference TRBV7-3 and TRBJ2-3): GAGVSQTPSNKVTEKGKYVELRCDPISGHTALYWYRQSLGQGPEFLIYFQGTGAADDSGLPNDRFFAVRPEGSVSTLKIQRTERGDSAVYLCASSDNGSHTDTQYFGPGTRLTVL.